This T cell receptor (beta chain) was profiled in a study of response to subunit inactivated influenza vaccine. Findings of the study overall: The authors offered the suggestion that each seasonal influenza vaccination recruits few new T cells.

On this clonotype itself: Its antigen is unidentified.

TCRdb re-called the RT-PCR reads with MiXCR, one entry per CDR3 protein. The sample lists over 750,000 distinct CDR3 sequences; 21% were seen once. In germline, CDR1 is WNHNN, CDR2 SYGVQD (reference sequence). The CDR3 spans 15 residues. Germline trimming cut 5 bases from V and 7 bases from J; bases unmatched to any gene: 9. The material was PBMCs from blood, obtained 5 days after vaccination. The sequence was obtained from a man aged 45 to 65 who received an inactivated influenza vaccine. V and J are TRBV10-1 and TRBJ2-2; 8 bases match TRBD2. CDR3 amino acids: CASSMGLGRNGELFF. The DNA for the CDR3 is TGCGCCAGCAGTATGGGACTAGGGCGGAACGGGGAGCTGTTTTTT.